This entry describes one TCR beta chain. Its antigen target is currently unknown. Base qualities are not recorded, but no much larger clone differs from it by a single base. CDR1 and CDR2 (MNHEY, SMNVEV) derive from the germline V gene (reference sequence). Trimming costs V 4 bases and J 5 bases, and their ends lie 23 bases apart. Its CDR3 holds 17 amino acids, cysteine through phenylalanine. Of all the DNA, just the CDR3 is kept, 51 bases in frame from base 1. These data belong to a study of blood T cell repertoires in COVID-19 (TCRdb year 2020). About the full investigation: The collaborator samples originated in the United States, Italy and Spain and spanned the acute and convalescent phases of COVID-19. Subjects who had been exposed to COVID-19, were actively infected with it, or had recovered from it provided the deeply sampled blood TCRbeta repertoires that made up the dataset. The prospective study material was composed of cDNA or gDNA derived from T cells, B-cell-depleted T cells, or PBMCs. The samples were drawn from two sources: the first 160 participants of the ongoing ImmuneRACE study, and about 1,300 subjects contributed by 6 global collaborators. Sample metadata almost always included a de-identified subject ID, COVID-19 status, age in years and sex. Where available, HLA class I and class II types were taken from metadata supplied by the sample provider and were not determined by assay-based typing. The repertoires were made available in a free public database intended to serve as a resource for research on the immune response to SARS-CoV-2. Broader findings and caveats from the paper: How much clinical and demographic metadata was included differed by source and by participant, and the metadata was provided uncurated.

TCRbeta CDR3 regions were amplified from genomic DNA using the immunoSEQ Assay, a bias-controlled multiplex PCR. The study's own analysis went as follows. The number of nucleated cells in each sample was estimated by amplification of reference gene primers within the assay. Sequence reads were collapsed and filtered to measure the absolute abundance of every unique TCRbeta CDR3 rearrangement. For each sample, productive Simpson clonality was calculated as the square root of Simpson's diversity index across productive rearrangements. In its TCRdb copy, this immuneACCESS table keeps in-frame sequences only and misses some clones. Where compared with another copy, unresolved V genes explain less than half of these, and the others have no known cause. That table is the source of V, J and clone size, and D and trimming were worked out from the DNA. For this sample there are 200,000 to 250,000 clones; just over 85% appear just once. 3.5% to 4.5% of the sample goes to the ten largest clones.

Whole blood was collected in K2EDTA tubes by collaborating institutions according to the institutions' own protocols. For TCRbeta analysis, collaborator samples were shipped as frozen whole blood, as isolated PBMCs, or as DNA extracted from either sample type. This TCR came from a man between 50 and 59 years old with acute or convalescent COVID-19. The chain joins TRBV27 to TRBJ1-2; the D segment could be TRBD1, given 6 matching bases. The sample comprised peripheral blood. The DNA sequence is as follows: TGTGCCAGCAGTTCAGGCAGGGGCGTCAGGGTTCGGTATGGCTACACCTTC. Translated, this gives CASSSGRGVRVRYGYTF.